A selection of T cell receptor beta chains follows, all from one sample in a study of control samples from healthy donors and cancer patients. Clones were sequenced by immunoSEQ multiplex PCR, and TCRdb holds only the in-frame ones, with some missing. The sample lists 80,000 or so clones; over 80% were seen once. Sequenced: blood. These receptors were collected from a woman aged 55-70 years in good health. The conserved cysteine and the conserved F or W are not part of the CDR3 here.

v_call: TRBV5-1
j_call: TRBJ2-4
cdr3_aa: ASSLARTGAKNIQY

v_call: TRBV7-8
j_call: TRBJ1-5
cdr3_aa: ASSNRQGSSNQPQH

v_call: TRBV27
j_call: TRBJ2-7
cdr3_aa: ASSRSRRGYSYEQY

v_call: TRBV5-1
j_call: TRBJ1-5
cdr3_aa: ASSLGFGSDQPQH

v_call: TRBV28
j_call: TRBJ1-4
cdr3_aa: ASSFRGGGEKLF

v_call: TRBV5-6
j_call: TRBJ2-2
cdr3_aa: ASSLRSGTGELF

v_call: TRBV2
j_call: TRBJ2-5
cdr3_aa: ASRGDRAVTQY

v_call: TRBV6-6
j_call: TRBJ2-5
cdr3_aa: ASTPLTGGDLKTQY

v_call: TRBV18
j_call: TRBJ2-7
cdr3_aa: ASSPRVEQY

v_call: TRBV5-1
j_call: TRBJ2-2
cdr3_aa: ASSLGPGELF

v_call: TRBV30
j_call: TRBJ2-7
cdr3_aa: AWSWLAGYEQY

v_call: TRBV6-6
j_call: TRBJ1-2
cdr3_aa: ASFGNAYYGYT

v_call: TRBV28
j_call: TRBJ1-5
cdr3_aa: ATLGQDPSNQPQH

v_call: TRBV6-2/TRBV6-3
j_call: TRBJ2-7
cdr3_aa: ASSRGPGVSEQY

v_call: TRBV5-1
j_call: TRBJ2-7
cdr3_aa: ASSWTSGKGYEQY

v_call: TRBV12-2
j_call: TRBJ1-3
cdr3_aa: ASRYCPLDGVSGNTIY

v_call: TRBV6-5
j_call: TRBJ2-5
cdr3_aa: ASSYRPGTGRETQY

v_call: TRBV5-4
j_call: TRBJ2-2
cdr3_aa: ASRSTRTGELF

v_call: TRBV29-1
j_call: TRBJ1-1
cdr3_aa: SVRWDSRAF

v_call: TRBV7-8
j_call: TRBJ1-1
cdr3_aa: ASSPDRGPTEAF

v_call: TRBV7-9
j_call: TRBJ2-6
cdr3_aa: ASSRGETGANVLT

v_call: TRBV3-1/TRBV3-2
j_call: TRBJ2-3
cdr3_aa: ASSQGQGRTTDTQY

v_call: TRBV14
j_call: TRBJ2-1
cdr3_aa: ASSQGAGRSYNEQF

v_call: TRBV27
j_call: TRBJ1-6
cdr3_aa: ASRDETGVSYNSPLH

v_call: TRBV19
j_call: TRBJ2-3
cdr3_aa: ASSSYRAPTDTQY

v_call: TRBV12-3/TRBV12-4
j_call: TRBJ1-3
cdr3_aa: ASSLQGNTIY

v_call: TRBV7-2
j_call: TRBJ2-2
cdr3_aa: ASSLAGTSGGGGELF

v_call: TRBV5-1
j_call: TRBJ1-1
cdr3_aa: ASSLGLSRMNTEAF

v_call: TRBV2
j_call: TRBJ1-6
cdr3_aa: ASSELGQVRSPLH

v_call: TRBV9
j_call: TRBJ1-2
cdr3_aa: ASSVDNGRLGYT

v_call: TRBV28
j_call: TRBJ1-5
cdr3_aa: ASSLGLGSNQPQH

v_call: TRBV10-3
j_call: TRBJ2-7
cdr3_aa: AISRTSDDYEQY

v_call: TRBV15
j_call: TRBJ1-4
cdr3_aa: ATSRDIGGSEKLF

v_call: TRBV4-3
j_call: TRBJ2-1
cdr3_aa: ASSQEIRAGYPSEQF

v_call: TRBV5-5
j_call: TRBJ1-1
cdr3_aa: ASSLGTANTEAF

v_call: TRBV9
j_call: TRBJ2-1
cdr3_aa: ASSVASGRMNEQF

v_call: TRBV2
j_call: TRBJ2-1
cdr3_aa: ASSSPGTSSYNEQF

v_call: TRBV4-2
j_call: TRBJ2-1
cdr3_aa: ASSQVAGAYNEQF

v_call: TRBV7-9
j_call: TRBJ2-2
cdr3_aa: ASIRTSGAANTGELF

v_call: TRBV19
j_call: TRBJ2-5
cdr3_aa: ASSIAAGLAGVETQY